This TCR beta chain came from a study of T cells in Graves' hyperthyroidism and ophthalmopathy. On the study more broadly: The authors collected peripheral blood at initial diagnosis, before any treatment. General study points: Most thyroid clonotypes with frequency above 0.001 were detected in blood.

This clonotype was observed at least ten times. The antigen is undetermined. Exclusion of a patient resulted from uncontrolled infection, other autoimmune disease, pregnancy or lactation. Amplified TCR beta CDR3 regions came from RNA transcripts. With the HTBI primer set, the TCR CDR3 went through a first round of RT-PCR. TCRdb reprocessed the multiplex PCR reads with MiXCR, giving one entry per CDR3 protein. The sample includes some 340,000 distinct CDR3 sequences, approximately 14% of them seen just once. The germline V gene has CDR1 DFQATT and CDR2 SNEGSKA (reference sequence). V lost 3 bases, J lost 8 bases, and 16 bases lay in between. The CDR3 loop spans 13 amino acids.

The gene calls are TRBV20-1 and TRBJ1-2, with a possible D match to TRBD1 (6 bases). The origin of this receptor is a woman aged 40 to 50 with Graves' ophthalmopathy. The sample comprised blood. CDR3 residues: CSARSEQGMGYTF. The CDR3 nucleotides are TGCAGTGCTAGGAGTGAACAGGGTATGGGCTACACCTTC.